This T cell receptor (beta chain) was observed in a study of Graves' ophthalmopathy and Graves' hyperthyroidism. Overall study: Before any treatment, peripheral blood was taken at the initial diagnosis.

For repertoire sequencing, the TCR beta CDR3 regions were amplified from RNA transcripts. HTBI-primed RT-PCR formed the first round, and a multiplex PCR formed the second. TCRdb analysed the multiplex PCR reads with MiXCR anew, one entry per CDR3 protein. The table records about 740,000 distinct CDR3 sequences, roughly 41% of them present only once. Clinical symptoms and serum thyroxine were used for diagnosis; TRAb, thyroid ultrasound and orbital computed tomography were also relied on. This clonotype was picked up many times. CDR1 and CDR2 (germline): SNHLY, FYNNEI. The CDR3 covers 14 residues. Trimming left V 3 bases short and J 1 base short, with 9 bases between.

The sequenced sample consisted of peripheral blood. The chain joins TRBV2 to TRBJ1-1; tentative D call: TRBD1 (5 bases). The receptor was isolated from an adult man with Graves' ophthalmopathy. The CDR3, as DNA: TGTGCCAGCAGTGATACAGGAGGGAACACTGAAGCTTTCTTT. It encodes CASSDTGGNTEAFF.